The clone carrying this TCR beta chain was seen more than once but under ten times. This specimen belongs to a study of blood T cell repertoires in COVID-19. Study-wide context: Sites in the United States, Italy and Spain provided acute and convalescent COVID-19 samples.

Method: immunoSEQ multiplex PCR; TCRdb's copy keeps in-frame clones and lacks some. Altogether 70,000 or so clones are present, about three quarters being singletons, with the ten largest covering approximately 34%. The sequenced sample was peripheral blood. The sequence was collected from a woman in her 70s with acute or convalescent COVID-19.

CDR3 region: CASSLTENYGYTF. The CDR3 region has the DNA TGTGCCAGCAGCCTGACAGAAAACTATGGCTACACCTTC. The J gene is TRBJ1-2, the V gene TRBV9; D might be TRBD1 (5 bases). Germline CDR1 reads SGDLS; CDR2 reads YYNGEE. The V end was cut by 4 bases, the J end by 2 bases, with 9 bases between. The CDR3 spans 13 residues.